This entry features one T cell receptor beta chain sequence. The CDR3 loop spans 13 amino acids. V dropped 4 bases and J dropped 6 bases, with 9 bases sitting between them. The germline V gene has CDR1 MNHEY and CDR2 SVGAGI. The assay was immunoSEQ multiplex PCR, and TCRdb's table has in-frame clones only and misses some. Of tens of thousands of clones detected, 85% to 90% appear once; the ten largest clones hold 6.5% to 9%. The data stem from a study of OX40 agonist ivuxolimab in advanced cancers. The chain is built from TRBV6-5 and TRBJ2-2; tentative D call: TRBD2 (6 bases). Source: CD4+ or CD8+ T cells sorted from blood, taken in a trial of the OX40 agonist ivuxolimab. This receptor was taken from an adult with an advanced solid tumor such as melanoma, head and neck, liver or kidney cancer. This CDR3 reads CASSWASAGELFF. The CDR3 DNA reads TGTGCCAGCAGTTGGGCTAGCGCCGGGGAGCTGTTTTTT.